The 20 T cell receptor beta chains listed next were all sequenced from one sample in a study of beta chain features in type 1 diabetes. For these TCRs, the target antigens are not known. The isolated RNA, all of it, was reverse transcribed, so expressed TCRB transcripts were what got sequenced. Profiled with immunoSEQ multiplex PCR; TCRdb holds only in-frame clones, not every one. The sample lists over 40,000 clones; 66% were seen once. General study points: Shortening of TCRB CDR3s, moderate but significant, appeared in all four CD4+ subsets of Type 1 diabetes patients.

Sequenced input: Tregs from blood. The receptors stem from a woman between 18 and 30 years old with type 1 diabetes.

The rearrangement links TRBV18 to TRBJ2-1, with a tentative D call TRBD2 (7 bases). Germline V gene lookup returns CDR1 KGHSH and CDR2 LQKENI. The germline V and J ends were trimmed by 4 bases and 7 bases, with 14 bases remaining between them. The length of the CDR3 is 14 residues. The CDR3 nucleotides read TGTGCCAGCTCACAACTAGGGGGGGTAAATGAGCAGTTCTTC. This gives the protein CASSQLGGVNEQFF.

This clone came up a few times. CDR3: CASSYTGLAGTPDTQYF. CDR3 nucleotides: TGTGCCAGCAGCTACACCGGACTAGCGGGAACCCCAGATACGCAGTATTTT. The chain couples TRBV13 to TRBJ2-3, with 12 bases matching TRBD2. Germline V gives CDR1 PRHDT, CDR2 FYEKMQ (reference sequence). The CDR3 consists of 17 residues. V trimming: 4 bases; J trimming: 4 bases; junction bases outside the gene matches: 9. The full variable domain, in which reference TRBV13 and TRBJ2-3 provide the parts outside the CDR3, is AAGVIQSPRHLIKEKRETATLKCYPIPRHDTVYWYQQGPGQDPQFLISFYEKMQSDKGSIPDRFSAQQFSDYHSELNMSSLELGDSALYFCASSYTGLAGTPDTQYFGPGTRLTVL.

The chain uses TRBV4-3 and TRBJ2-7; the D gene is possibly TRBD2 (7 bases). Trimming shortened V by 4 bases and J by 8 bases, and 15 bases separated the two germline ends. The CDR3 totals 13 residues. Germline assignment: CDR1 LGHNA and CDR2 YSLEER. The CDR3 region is CASSPSAGAKQYF. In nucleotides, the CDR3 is TGCGCCAGCAGCCCTTCGGCGGGGGCGAAGCAGTACTTC.

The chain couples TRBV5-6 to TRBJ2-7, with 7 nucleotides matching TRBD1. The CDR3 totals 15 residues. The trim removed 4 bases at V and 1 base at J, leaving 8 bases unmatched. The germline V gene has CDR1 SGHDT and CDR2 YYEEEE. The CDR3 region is CASSRTGAASYEQYF. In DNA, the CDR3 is TGTGCCAGCAGCCGTACAGGGGCCGCATCCTACGAGCAGTACTTC. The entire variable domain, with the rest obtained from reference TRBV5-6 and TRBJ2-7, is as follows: DAGVTQSPTHLIKTRGQQVTLRCSPKSGHDTVSWYQQALGQGPQFIFQYYEEEERQRGNFPDRFSGHQFPNYSSELNVNALLLGDSALYLCASSRTGAASYEQYFGPGTRLTVT.

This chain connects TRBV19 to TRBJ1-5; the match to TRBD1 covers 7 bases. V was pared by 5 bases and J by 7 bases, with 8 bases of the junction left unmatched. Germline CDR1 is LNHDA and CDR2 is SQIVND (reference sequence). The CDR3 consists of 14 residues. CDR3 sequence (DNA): TGTGCCAGTAGTCAACAGGGGTTTCGGCAGCCCCAGCATTTT. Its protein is CASSQQGFRQPQHF.

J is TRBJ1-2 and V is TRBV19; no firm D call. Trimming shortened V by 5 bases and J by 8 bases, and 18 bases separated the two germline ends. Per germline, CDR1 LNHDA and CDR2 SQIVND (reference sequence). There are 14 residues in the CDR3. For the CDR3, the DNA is TGTGCCAGTAGTCCCAACCGAGACCTCGGGGGCTACACCTTC. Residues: CASSPNRDLGGYTF.

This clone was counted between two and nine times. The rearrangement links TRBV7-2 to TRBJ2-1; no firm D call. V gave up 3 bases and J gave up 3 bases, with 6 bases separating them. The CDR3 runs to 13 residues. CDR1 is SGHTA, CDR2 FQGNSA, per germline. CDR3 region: CASSLENYNEQFF. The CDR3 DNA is TGTGCCAGCAGCTTGGAGAACTACAATGAGCAGTTCTTC.

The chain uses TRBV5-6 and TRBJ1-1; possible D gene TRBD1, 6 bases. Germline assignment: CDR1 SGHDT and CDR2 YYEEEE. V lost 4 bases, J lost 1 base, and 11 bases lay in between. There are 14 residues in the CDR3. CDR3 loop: CASSLAGANTEAFF. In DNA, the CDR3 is TGTGCCAGCAGCCTGGCAGGGGCGAACACTGAAGCTTTCTTT.

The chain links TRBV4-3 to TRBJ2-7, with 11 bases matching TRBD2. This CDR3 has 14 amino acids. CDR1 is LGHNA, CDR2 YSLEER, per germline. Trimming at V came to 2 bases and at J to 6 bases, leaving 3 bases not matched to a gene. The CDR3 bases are TGCGCCAGCAGCCAATTTACTAGCGGGGGCGAGCAGTACTTC. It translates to CASSQFTSGGEQYF.

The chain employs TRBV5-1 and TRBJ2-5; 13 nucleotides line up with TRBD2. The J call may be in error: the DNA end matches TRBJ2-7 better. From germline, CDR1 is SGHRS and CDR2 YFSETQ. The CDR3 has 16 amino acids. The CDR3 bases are TGCGCCAGCAGCGAAAGGCGGACTAGCGGGAGTCACGAGCAGTACTTC. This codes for CASSERRTSGSHEQYF.

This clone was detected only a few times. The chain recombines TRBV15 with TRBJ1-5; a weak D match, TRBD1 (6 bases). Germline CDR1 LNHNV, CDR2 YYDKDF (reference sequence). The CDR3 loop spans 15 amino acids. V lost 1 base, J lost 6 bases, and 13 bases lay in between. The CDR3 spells CATSRGGGNGQPQHF. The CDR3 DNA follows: TGTGCCACCAGCAGAGGAGGGGGTAACGGTCAGCCCCAGCATTTT.

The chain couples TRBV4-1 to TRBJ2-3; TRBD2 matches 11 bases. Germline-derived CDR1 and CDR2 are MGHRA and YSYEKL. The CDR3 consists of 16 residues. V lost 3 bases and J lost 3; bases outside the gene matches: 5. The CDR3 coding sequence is TGCGCCAGCAGCCAGTATAGCGGGGGGGGGACAGATACGCAGTATTTT. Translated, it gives CASSQYSGGGTDTQYF.

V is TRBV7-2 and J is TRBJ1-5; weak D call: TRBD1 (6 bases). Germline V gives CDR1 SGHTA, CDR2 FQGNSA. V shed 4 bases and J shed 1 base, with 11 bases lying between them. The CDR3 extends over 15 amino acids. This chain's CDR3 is CASSSQGVSNQPQHF. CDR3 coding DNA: TGTGCCAGCAGCTCACAGGGCGTAAGCAATCAGCCCCAGCATTTT.

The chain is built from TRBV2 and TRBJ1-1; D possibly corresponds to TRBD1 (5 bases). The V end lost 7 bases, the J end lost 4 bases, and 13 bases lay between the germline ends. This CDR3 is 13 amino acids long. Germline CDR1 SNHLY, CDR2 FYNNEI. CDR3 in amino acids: CASTQGVGTEAFF. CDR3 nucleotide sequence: TGTGCCAGCACTCAGGGCGTGGGCACTGAAGCTTTCTTT.

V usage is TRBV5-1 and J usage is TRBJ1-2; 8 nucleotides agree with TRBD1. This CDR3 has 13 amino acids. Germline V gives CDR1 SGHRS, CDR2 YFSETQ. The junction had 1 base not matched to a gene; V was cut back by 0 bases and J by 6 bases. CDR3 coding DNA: TGCGCCAGCAGCTTGGCACAGGGGGATGGCTACACCTTC. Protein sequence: CASSLAQGDGYTF.

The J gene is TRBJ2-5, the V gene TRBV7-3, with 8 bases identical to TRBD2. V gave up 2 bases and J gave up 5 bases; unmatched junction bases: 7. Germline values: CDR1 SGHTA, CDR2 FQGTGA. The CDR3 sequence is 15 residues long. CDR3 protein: CASSLRAASGETQYF. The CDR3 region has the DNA TGTGCCAGCAGCTTACGGGCGGCTAGCGGGGAGACCCAGTACTTC. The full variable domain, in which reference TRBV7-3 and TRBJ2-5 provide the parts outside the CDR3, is GAGVSQTPSNKVTEKGKYVELRCDPISGHTALYWYRQSLGQGPEFLIYFQGTGAADDSGLPNDRFFAVRPEGSVSTLKIQRTERGDSAVYLCASSLRAASGETQYFGPGTRLLVL.

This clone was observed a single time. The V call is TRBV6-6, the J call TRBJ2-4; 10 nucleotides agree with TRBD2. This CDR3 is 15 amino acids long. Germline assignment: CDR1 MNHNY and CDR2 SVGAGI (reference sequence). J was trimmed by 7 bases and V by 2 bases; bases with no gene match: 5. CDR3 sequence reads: CASSYGGAGGNIQYF. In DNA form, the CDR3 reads TGTGCCAGCAGTTACGGGGGAGCGGGAGGGAACATTCAGTACTTC.

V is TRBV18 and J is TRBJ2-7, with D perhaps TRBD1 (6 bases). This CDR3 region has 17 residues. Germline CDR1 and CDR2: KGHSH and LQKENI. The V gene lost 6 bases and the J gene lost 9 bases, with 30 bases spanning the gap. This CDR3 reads CASSRDTVRDTPLGQYF. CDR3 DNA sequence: TGTGCCAGCTCCCGCGATACGGTCCGGGACACCCCTCTAGGGCAGTACTTC.

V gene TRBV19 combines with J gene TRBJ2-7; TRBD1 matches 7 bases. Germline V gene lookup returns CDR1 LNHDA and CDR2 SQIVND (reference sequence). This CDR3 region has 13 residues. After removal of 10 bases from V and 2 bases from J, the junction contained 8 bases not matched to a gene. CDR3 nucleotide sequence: TGTGCCACTCCGGGACAGTTCGCCTACGAGCAGTACTTC. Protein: CATPGQFAYEQYF.

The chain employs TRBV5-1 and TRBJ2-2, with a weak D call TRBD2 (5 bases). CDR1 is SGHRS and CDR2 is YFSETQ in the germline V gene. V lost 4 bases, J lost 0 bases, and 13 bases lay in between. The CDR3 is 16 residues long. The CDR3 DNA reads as TGCGCCAGCAGCCGCCCCCCCGGGGCGAACACCGGGGAGCTGTTTTTT. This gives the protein CASSRPPGANTGELFF.